One and the same sample provided the 28 T cell receptor beta chains below, sequenced in a study of PD-1 blockade in mismatch repair-deficient tumors. Generated by immunoSEQ multiplex PCR, the TCRdb table keeps only in-frame clones and is missing some. The sample lists roughly 120,000 clones, over 65% occurring once. Sequenced here: peripheral blood, sampled approximately 64 weeks after starting pembrolizumab. The receptors originated from an adult with mismatch repair-deficient cancer.

As regards this clone: The junction and the germline gene differ at one end; a read error may be behind it. V gene TRBV5-6 combines with J gene TRBJ2-3; D might be TRBD1 or TRBD2, each matching 7 bases. This CDR3 has 12 residues. The germline V gene encodes CDR1 SGHDT and CDR2 YYEEEE. The CDR3 DNA is TGTGCCAGCAGCTACCGGGACAGCGGGACCCAATTT. Translating gives CASSYRDSGTQF.

The V call is TRBV7-6, the J call TRBJ1-5; 7 bases line up with TRBD1. In germline, CDR1 is SGHVS, CDR2 FNYEAQ. Unmatched junction bases numbered 9, after V lost 5 bases and J lost 5 bases. The CDR3 sequence is 15 residues long. As DNA, the CDR3 is TGTGCCAGCAGCCCAACGGAGGGGGCATATCAGCCCCAGCATTTT. It translates to CASSPTEGAYQPQHF.

The chain links TRBV14 to TRBJ2-3; D may be TRBD2 (6 bases). From germline, CDR1 is SGHDN and CDR2 FVKESK. V gave up 3 bases and J gave up 6 bases, with 16 bases separating them. This CDR3 region has 15 residues. The CDR3 loop reads CASSQVGGIGDTQYF. CDR3 nucleotide sequence: TGTGCCAGCAGCCAGGTTGGCGGGATTGGGGATACGCAGTATTTT.

The V gene is TRBV6-1, the J gene TRBJ2-7; D is perhaps TRBD1 or TRBD2 (5 bases each). This CDR3 has 13 residues. Germline CDR1 reads MNHNS; CDR2 reads SASEGT. The V and J ends lost 6 bases and 0 bases respectively, with 9 bases between them. The CDR3 reads CASSRDLSYEQYF. The DNA of the CDR3 is TGTGCCAGCAGCCGGGACCTCTCCTACGAGCAGTACTTC.

The chain has TRBV11-2 and TRBJ2-5, with a weak D call TRBD2 (6 bases). Trimming removed 4 bases from V and 4 bases from J, with 19 bases in between. Germline-derived CDR1 and CDR2 are SGHAT and FQNNGV. The CDR3 runs to 16 residues. For the CDR3, the DNA is TGTGCCAGCAGCTCCCACCGGGACTCAGAGGGAGAGACCCAGTACTTC. Translated, it gives CASSSHRDSEGETQYF.

The CDR3 sequence: CAGAGQTYGYTF. The CDR3, as DNA: TGTGCTGGGGCGGGACAGACCTATGGCTACACCTTC. This rearrangement joins TRBV7-9 to TRBJ1-2; 7 bases match TRBD1. This CDR3 region has 12 residues. Germline V gene lookup returns CDR1 SEHNR and CDR2 FQNEAQ (reference sequence).

V is TRBV29-1 and J is TRBJ1-1; D perhaps matches TRBD1 (5 bases). CDR3 length equals 15 residues. V dropped 3 bases and J dropped 4 bases, with 18 bases sitting between them. Germline lookup yields CDR1 SQVTM and CDR2 ANQGSEA. The CDR3 nucleotides are TGCAGCGTTGAGGGGACCGAGGGGCGGATCACTGAAGCTTTCTTT. Protein sequence: CSVEGTEGRITEAFF.

The chain is built from TRBV19 and TRBJ2-7, with 8 bases that match TRBD2. Germline-derived CDR1 and CDR2 are LNHDA and SQIVND (reference sequence). CDR3 size: 14 residues. The V and J ends lost 5 bases and 3 bases, in that order; junction bases with no gene match: 6. CDR3 protein: CASSYRGGNYEQYF. CDR3 DNA sequence: TGTGCCAGTAGTTATCGCGGGGGGAACTACGAGCAGTACTTC.

The CDR3 DNA reads TGCGCCAGCGGAACGACGGTAAACACCGGGGAGCTGTTTTTT. Amino acid sequence: CASGTTVNTGELFF. This chain joins TRBV5-1 and TRBJ2-2, with unresolved D. Trimming took off 7 bases at V and 2 bases at J, with 12 bases between the two ends. There are 14 residues in the CDR3. In germline, CDR1 is SGHRS, CDR2 YFSETQ. Looking up the rest from reference TRBV5-1 and TRBJ2-2 gives the full variable domain: KAGVTQTPRYLIKTRGQQVTLSCSPISGHRSVSWYQQTPGQGLQFLFEYFSETQRNKGNFPGRFSGRQFSNSRSEMNVSTLELGDSALYLCASGTTVNTGELFFGEGSRLTVL.

The J gene is TRBJ2-5, the V gene TRBV19; D might be TRBD1 or TRBD2, each matching 5 bases. V dropped 5 bases and J dropped 5 bases, with 21 bases sitting between them. The CDR3 runs 16 residues. Germline CDR1 and CDR2: LNHDA and SQIVND (reference sequence). Here the CDR3 reads CASSEQDKGAGETQYF. As DNA, the CDR3 is TGTGCCAGTAGTGAACAGGACAAGGGAGCCGGGGAGACCCAGTACTTC. The full variable domain, its missing parts supplied by reference TRBV19 and TRBJ2-5, is DGGITQSPKYLFRKEGQNVTLSCEQNLNHDAMYWYRQDPGQGLRLIYYSQIVNDFQKGDIAEGYSVSREKKESFPLTVTSAQKNPTAFYLCASSEQDKGAGETQYFGPGTRLLVL.

V usage is TRBV12-5 and J usage is TRBJ2-5; D is perhaps TRBD1 or TRBD2 (5 bases each). V was shortened by 6 bases and J by 5 bases, with 13 bases between the two germline ends. The CDR3 extends over 13 amino acids. From germline, CDR1 is LGHNT and CDR2 FRNRAP. CDR3 loop: CASGLQVAETQYF. In DNA form, the CDR3 reads TGTGCTAGTGGCCTACAGGTAGCGGAGACCCAGTACTTC.

A few counts support this clone. The genes are TRBV2 and TRBJ1-3; D unclear. The germline V gene encodes CDR1 SNHLY and CDR2 FYNNEI. Between the trimmed V and J ends, which lost 3 bases and 4 bases, there was a span of 10 bases. The CDR3 spans 14 residues. CDR3 region: CASSEMASGNTIYF. DNA of the CDR3: TGTGCCAGCAGTGAGATGGCATCCGGAAACACCATATATTTT.

The chain carries TRBV7-9 and TRBJ2-3; possibly TRBD2 for D (5 bases). The germline V and J ends were trimmed by 5 bases and 0 bases, with 9 bases remaining between them. Germline V lookup: CDR1 SEHNR, CDR2 FQNEAQ (reference sequence). CDR3 length: 14 residues. As DNA, the CDR3 is TGTGCCAGCAGCCCTGGCGGGAGCACAGATACGCAGTATTTT. Its translation is CASSPGGSTDTQYF.

The chain carries TRBV10-3 and TRBJ1-4; D might be TRBD1 (5 bases). Trimming shortened V by 3 bases and J by 6 bases, and 11 bases separated the two germline ends. The V gene's germline CDR1 is ENHRY and CDR2 SYGVKD. The CDR3 totals 14 residues. The CDR3 loop is CAISDSGADEKLFF. The CDR3 bases are TGTGCCATCAGTGACAGTGGGGCGGATGAAAAACTGTTTTTT.

In this sample, this clone turned up a few times. The V and J genes are TRBV5-4 and TRBJ2-2, with a tentative D call TRBD2 (5 bases). V lost 2 bases, J lost 2 bases, and 13 bases lay in between. The CDR3 totals 16 residues. Germline V gene data show CDR1 as SGHNT and CDR2 as YYREEE (reference sequence). DNA for the CDR3: TGTGCCAGCAGCTTCGGGAAAGCTAAAAACACCGGGGAGCTGTTTTTT. This sequence encodes CASSFGKAKNTGELFF.

The chain carries TRBV28 and TRBJ1-1; D possibly corresponds to TRBD1 (5 bases). The germline gives CDR1 MDHEN, CDR2 SYDVKM. CDR3 length: 15 amino acids. With 6 bases removed from V and 5 bases from J, the gap between germline ends came to 19 bases. In DNA, the CDR3 is TGTGCCAGCAGCCAAACAGGCATTAGGAGGACTGAAGCTTTCTTT. Translated, it gives CASSQTGIRRTEAFF.

This clone showed up just once. The rearrangement links TRBV5-1 to TRBJ1-2; TRBD1 agrees at 9 bases. CDR1 and CDR2 from the germline V gene are SGHRS and YFSETQ. V lost 0 bases and J lost 7; bases outside the gene matches: 13. The CDR3 contains 17 residues. Written as DNA, the CDR3 is TGCGCCAGCAGCTTGGTTTCTGGACAGGGGCAGAGGGGTGGCTACACCTTC. Translation gives CASSLVSGQGQRGGYTF.

The chain is built from TRBV7-2 and TRBJ1-1, with D possibly TRBD1 on 5 matching bases. The CDR3 totals 15 residues. Trimming cost V 5 bases and J 3 bases, with 16 bases left between them. Per germline, CDR1 SGHTA and CDR2 FQGNSA. The CDR3 reads CASSPSIRGYTEAFF. Here the CDR3 DNA reads TGTGCCAGCAGCCCTTCGATTAGGGGCTACACTGAAGCTTTCTTT.

In its sample, this clone was seen once. The rearrangement uses TRBV9 and TRBJ2-1, with TRBD2 matching over 8 bases. Germline V lookup: CDR1 SGDLS, CDR2 YYNGEE. The CDR3 loop spans 14 amino acids. Losses at the gene ends were 3 bases for V and 7 bases for J; bases not matched to a gene: 6. The DNA for the CDR3 is TGTGCCAGCAGCGAGAGCGGGAGTAGAAATGAGCAGTTCTTC. It codes for CASSESGSRNEQFF.

About this clone itself: At the DNA level, this CDR3 is encoded by other sequences in the same sample as well. V is TRBV19 and J is TRBJ2-7, with D perhaps matching TRBD1 (6 bases). Germline CDR1 is LNHDA and CDR2 is SQIVND (reference sequence). Between the trimmed V and J ends, which lost 8 bases and 3 bases, there was a span of 8 bases. The CDR3 extends over 11 amino acids. The DNA of the CDR3 is TGTGCCAGTTCGGACAGCTACGAGCAGTACTTC. Protein sequence: CASSDSYEQYF.

In this sample, this clone turned up a few times. The chain joins TRBV9 to TRBJ1-5; D is perhaps TRBD1 (5 bases). Looked up from germline, CDR1 is SGDLS and CDR2 is YYNGEE. The CDR3 covers 14 residues. Deletions cut 0 bases from V and 9 bases from J, with 13 bases between. Written as DNA, the CDR3 is TGTGCCAGCAGCGTAGGGGGAGGGGACTGGCCCCAGCATTTT. Protein: CASSVGGGDWPQHF.

This CDR3 is CASSLESGASYEQYF. The CDR3 nucleotides are TGTGCCAGCAGCTTGGAAAGCGGAGCCTCCTACGAGCAGTACTTC. J is TRBJ2-7 and V is TRBV5-4, with TRBD2 as a possible D gene (5 bases). V lost 0 bases and J 0 bases, leaving 10 bases between the germline ends. CDR1 and CDR2 (germline): SGHNT, YYREEE (reference sequence). This CDR3 is 15 amino acids long. Full variable domain (rest looked up from reference TRBV5-4 and TRBJ2-7): ETGVTQSPTHLIKTRGQQVTLRCSSQSGHNTVSWYQQALGQGPQFIFQYYREEENGRGNFPPRFSGLQFPNYSSELNVNALELDDSALYLCASSLESGASYEQYFGPGTRLTVT.

The J gene is TRBJ2-7, the V gene TRBV9; the D call may be TRBD1 or TRBD2 (5 bases each). V lost 4 bases to trimming and J lost 1 base, with 15 bases between them. The CDR3 length is 15 residues. Per the germline V gene, CDR1 is SGDLS and CDR2 is YYNGEE. The CDR3 sequence is CASSPSGGTSYEQYF. The CDR3 DNA reads as TGTGCCAGCAGCCCCAGTGGGGGAACGTCCTACGAGCAGTACTTC. Based on the CDR3 plus reference TRBV9 and TRBJ2-7, the full variable domain is DSGVTQTPKHLITATGQRVTLRCSPRSGDLSVYWYQQSLDQGLQFLIQYYNGEERAKGNILERFSAQQFPDLHSELNLSSLELGDSALYFCASSPSGGTSYEQYFGPGTRLTVT.

The chain recombines TRBV6-1 with TRBJ1-2; tentative D call: TRBD1 (5 bases). Germline V lookup: CDR1 MNHNS, CDR2 SASEGT. The CDR3 spans 14 residues. V was pared by 3 bases and J by 8 bases, with 16 bases between. CDR3 sequence: CASSEGTRPRGYTF. CDR3 nucleotide sequence: TGTGCCAGCAGTGAGGGGACCCGCCCGCGGGGCTACACCTTC.

On this clone itself: Sequence at one end of the junction differs from germline and may be a read error. V is TRBV7-7 and J is TRBJ2-5; D unresolved. Germline V gene sequence: CDR1 SSHAT, CDR2 FNYEAQ (reference sequence). This CDR3 region has 13 residues. The CDR3 DNA reads as TGTGCTAGCAGCTTTTCTCCTCAAGAGACCCAGTACTTC. Its protein is CASSFSPQETQYF.

The V call is TRBV7-2, the J call TRBJ2-1; 8 nucleotides match TRBD2. CDR1 and CDR2 from the germline V gene are SGHTA and FQGNSA. There are 15 residues in the CDR3. After removal of 5 bases from V and 2 bases from J, the junction contained 5 bases not matched to a gene. The CDR3 sequence: CASSLTSGPYNEQFF. CDR3 DNA sequence: TGTGCCAGCAGCCTAACTAGCGGCCCCTACAATGAGCAGTTCTTC.

The genes are TRBV6-5 and TRBJ1-1; a weak D match, TRBD1 (5 bases). The V end lost 2 bases, the J end lost 1 base, and 5 bases lay between the germline ends. The CDR3 length is 13 residues. Germline assignment: CDR1 MNHEY and CDR2 SVGAGI. The CDR3 DNA sequence: TGTGCCAGCAGTTACCAGGGGAACACTGAAGCTTTCTTT. It yields the protein CASSYQGNTEAFF.

This clone was recorded only once. This chain uses TRBV11-3 with TRBJ2-3; TRBD2 agrees at 8 bases. CDR1 is SGHNT and CDR2 is YENEEA in the germline V gene. The CDR3 contains 13 residues. V was pared by 5 bases and J by 5 bases, with 3 bases of the junction left unmatched. The CDR3 region has the DNA TGTGCCAGCAGCAGCCTAGCGGGAGATACGCAGTATTTT. The encoded protein is CASSSLAGDTQYF.